The source of this T cell receptor beta chain is a study of cytomegalovirus exposure and HLA in healthy donors. With 60 Vbeta and 13 Jbeta primers, the PCR was carried out. Produced via immunoSEQ multiplex PCR; TCRdb's table is partial and in-frame only. Found here are 150,000 or so clones, roughly 79% of them singletons; the top ten hold under 9%. In germline, CDR1 is SGHRS, CDR2 YFSETQ. V lost 5 bases, J lost 2 bases, and 16 bases lay in between. The CDR3 length is 15 residues. The sequence derives from a woman aged 40 to 50 in good health and CMV-seropositive. This chain uses TRBV5-1 with TRBJ1-2; D is unclear. Source material: PBMCs. The CDR3 loop is CASRSPGGGNYGYTF. CDR3 in DNA: TGCGCCAGCAGGAGCCCGGGAGGTGGAAACTATGGCTACACCTTC.